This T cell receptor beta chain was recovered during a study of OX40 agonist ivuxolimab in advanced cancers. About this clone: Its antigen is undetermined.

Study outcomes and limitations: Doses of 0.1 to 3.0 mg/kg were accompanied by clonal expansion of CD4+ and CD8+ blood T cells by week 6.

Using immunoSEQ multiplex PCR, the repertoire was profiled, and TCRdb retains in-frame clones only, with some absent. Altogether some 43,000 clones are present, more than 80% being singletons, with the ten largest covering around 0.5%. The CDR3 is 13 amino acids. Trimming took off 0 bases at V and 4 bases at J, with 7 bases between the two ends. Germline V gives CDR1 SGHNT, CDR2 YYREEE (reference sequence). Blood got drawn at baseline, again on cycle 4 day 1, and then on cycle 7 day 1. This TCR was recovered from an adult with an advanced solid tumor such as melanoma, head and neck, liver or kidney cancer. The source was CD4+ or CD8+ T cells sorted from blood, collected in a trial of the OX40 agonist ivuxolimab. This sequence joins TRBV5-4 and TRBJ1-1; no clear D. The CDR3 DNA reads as TGTGCCAGCAGCTTGGCGGGTATCACTGAAGCTTTCTTT. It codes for CASSLAGITEAFF. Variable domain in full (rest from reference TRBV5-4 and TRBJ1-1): ETGVTQSPTHLIKTRGQQVTLRCSSQSGHNTVSWYQQALGQGPQFIFQYYREEENGRGNFPPRFSGLQFPNYSSELNVNALELDDSALYLCASSLAGITEAFFGQGTRLTVV.